Each of the 17 T cell receptor beta chains below was sequenced from the same sample in a study of beta chain features in type 1 diabetes. Investigators reverse transcribed all isolated RNA, so they sequenced expressed TCRB transcripts. The method was immunoSEQ multiplex PCR; TCRdb's version includes in-frame clones alone and lacks a portion of them. The profile shows about 340,000 clones, 7% to 9% of them singletons. The sequencing sample was made of central memory CD4+ T cells from blood. These receptors were taken from a woman between 18 and 30 years old in good health.

This clone was seen only a few times. V and J are TRBV7-9 and TRBJ2-5; 7 nucleotides agree with TRBD2. The length of the CDR3 is 14 residues. CDR1 and CDR2 from the germline V gene are SEHNR and FQNEAQ (reference sequence). V gave up 5 bases and J gave up 3 bases; unmatched junction bases: 6. The CDR3 is CASSQRLAKETQYF. Written as DNA, the CDR3 is TGTGCCAGCAGCCAACGACTAGCCAAAGAGACCCAGTACTTC.

This clone was counted between two and nine times. CDR3 in DNA: TGTGCCAGCAGCTTAGGGACAGGGAACAATGAGCAGTTCTTC. Translated, it gives CASSLGTGNNEQFF. The chain joins TRBV7-8 to TRBJ2-1; TRBD1 aligns across 8 bases. The V and J ends lost 1 base and 5 bases, in that order; junction bases with no gene match: 1. From germline, CDR1 is SGHVS and CDR2 FQNEAQ. The CDR3 is made up of 14 amino acids. Looking up the rest from reference TRBV7-8 and TRBJ2-1 gives the full variable domain: GAGVSQSPRYKVAKRGQDVALRCDPISGHVSLFWYQQALGQGPEFLTYFQNEAQLDKSGLPSDRFFAERPEGSVSTLKIQRTQQEDSAVYLCASSLGTGNNEQFFGPGTRLTVL.

A few counts support this clone. The chain combines TRBV18 with TRBJ2-7; TRBD1 matches 10 bases. Germline-derived CDR1 and CDR2 are KGHSH and LQKENI. V shed 11 bases, J shed 6 bases, and the junction held 7 bases outside the gene matches. CDR3 size: 12 residues. The CDR3 DNA sequence: TGTGCCGGGGGACAGGGGCCTGGCGAGCAGTACTTC. It codes for CAGGQGPGEQYF. Variable domain in full (rest from reference TRBV18 and TRBJ2-7): NAGVMQNPRHLVRRRGQEARLRCSPMKGHSHVYWYRQLPEEGLKFMVYLQKENIIDESGMPKERFSAEFPKEGPSILRIQQVVRGDSAAYFCAGGQGPGEQYFGPGTRLTVT.

A note on this clone: Distinct nucleotide sequences in the sample also encode this CDR3. The CDR3 spells CASSVAGDSYNEQFF. The CDR3 coding sequence is TGTGCCAGCAGCGTAGCTGGGGACAGTTACAATGAGCAGTTCTTC. The rearrangement uses TRBV9 and TRBJ2-1; 7 bases match TRBD1. CDR3 length: 15 residues. In germline, CDR1 is SGDLS, CDR2 YYNGEE. After removal of 0 bases from V and 4 bases from J, the junction contained 4 bases not matched to a gene.

This clone appeared a few times. The V and J genes are TRBV2 and TRBJ2-7; D perhaps matches TRBD2 (6 bases). Germline V gene lookup returns CDR1 SNHLY and CDR2 FYNNEI. CDR3 length equals 14 residues. Between the trimmed V and J ends, which lost 6 bases and 9 bases, there was a span of 21 bases. In DNA, the CDR3 is TGTGCCAGCAGCTTTAACCGGGAGACGTTTGGGCAGTACTTC. Protein: CASSFNRETFGQYF.

This chain links TRBV4-1 with TRBJ2-2; the D is unclear. The CDR3 contains 15 residues. The germline gives CDR1 MGHRA, CDR2 YSYEKL. Trimming shortened V by 0 bases and J by 2 bases, and 7 bases separated the two germline ends. The CDR3 coding sequence is TGCGCCAGCAGCCAAGAATTTTACAACACCGGGGAGCTGTTTTTT. It yields the protein CASSQEFYNTGELFF.

The gene calls are TRBV4-2 and TRBJ2-7, with 7 nucleotides matching TRBD1. Per germline, CDR1 LGHNA and CDR2 YNFKEQ. The CDR3 totals 14 residues. V was clipped by 5 bases and J by 4 bases; unmatched bases: 8. The DNA for the CDR3 is TGTGCCAGCAGCTTGGGTCAGACAGGGTACGAGCAGTACTTC. It is translated as CASSLGQTGYEQYF.

There are a few counts of this clone. The rearrangement joins TRBV5-4 to TRBJ2-1, with 12 positions matching TRBD2. This CDR3 has 18 residues. Germline V lookup: CDR1 SGHNT, CDR2 YYREEE (reference sequence). Trimming at V came to 4 bases and at J to 5 bases, leaving 13 bases not matched to a gene. The DNA of the CDR3 is TGTGCCAGCAGCCCCAGACAGGTTACTAGCGGGGGGAACAATGAGCAGTTCTTC. Translation gives CASSPRQVTSGGNNEQFF.

This clone was detected a few times. The chain links TRBV4-3 to TRBJ1-3, with D perhaps matching TRBD1 (5 bases). The V end was cut by 1 base, the J end by 0 bases, with 10 bases between. The germline CDR1 and CDR2 sequences are LGHNA and YSLEER. CDR3 length equals 16 residues. The CDR3 reads CASSQGTPASGNTIYF. The DNA for the CDR3 is TGCGCCAGCAGCCAAGGGACACCTGCCTCTGGAAACACCATATATTTT.

The CDR3 is CASSPRDRANSGYTF. In DNA, the CDR3 is TGTGCCAGCAGCCCCCGGGACAGGGCGAACAGCGGCTACACCTTC. This sequence joins TRBV9 and TRBJ1-2; 9 bases are a match to TRBD1. Germline CDR1 SGDLS, CDR2 YYNGEE. The CDR3 runs 15 residues. V gave up 4 bases and J gave up 8 bases; unmatched junction bases: 12. Full variable domain (missing parts from reference TRBV9 and TRBJ1-2): DSGVTQTPKHLITATGQRVTLRCSPRSGDLSVYWYQQSLDQGLQFLIQYYNGEERAKGNILERFSAQQFPDLHSELNLSSLELGDSALYFCASSPRDRANSGYTFGSGTRLTVV.

The V and J genes are TRBV2 and TRBJ2-3; D gene ambiguous. Looked up from germline, CDR1 is SNHLY and CDR2 is FYNNEI. The ends were cut back, 7 bases at V and 2 bases at J, with 10 bases in the middle. The CDR3 is 13 amino acids. Here the CDR3 DNA reads TGTGCCAGCAATTGGCGAGTCACAGATACGCAGTATTTT. As protein: CASNWRVTDTQYF. The complete variable domain, with remaining parts taken from reference TRBV2 and TRBJ2-3, reads EPEVTQTPSHQVTQMGQEVILRCVPISNHLYFYWYRQILGQKVEFLVSFYNNEISEKSEIFDDQFSVERPDGSNFTLKIRSTKLEDSAMYFCASNWRVTDTQYFGPGTRLTVL.

This clone was seen many times. The chain uses TRBV21-1 and TRBJ1-2; the table's TRBD1 call for D was not verified on the DNA. TRBV21-1 corresponds to a pseudogene. The CDR3 runs 14 residues. This CDR3 reads CADSNRAPNYGYTF. The CDR3 bases are TGTGCCGACTCCAACAGGGCACCTAACTATGGCTACACCTTC.

About this clone itself: Other nucleotide sequences in the sample specify the same CDR3. The chain joins TRBV29-1 to TRBJ2-7; tentatively, D is TRBD1 (8 bases). V dropped 5 bases and J dropped 3 bases, with 20 bases sitting between them. Germline V CDR1 and CDR2: SQVTM, ANQGSEA. CDR3 length: 15 residues. This CDR3 reads CSVTGGQGAFYEQYF. The CDR3 DNA follows: TGCAGCGTTACGGGGGGTCAGGGGGCGTTCTACGAGCAGTACTTC.

This clone was detected only a few times. This sample includes further DNA sequences coding for the same CDR3. This chain connects TRBV20-1 to TRBJ2-7; 8 nucleotides line up with TRBD1. J gave up 5 bases and V 5 bases, and 2 bases lay outside the gene matches. The CDR3 totals 11 residues. Germline assignment: CDR1 DFQATT and CDR2 SNEGSKA (reference sequence). The CDR3 here is CSAGQGNEQYF. The CDR3 nucleotides are TGCAGTGCTGGACAGGGCAACGAGCAGTACTTC.

This clone has just a few counts. V usage is TRBV14 and J usage is TRBJ2-2; D perhaps matches TRBD2 (6 bases). The CDR3 is made up of 17 amino acids. Germline V gene sequence: CDR1 SGHDN, CDR2 FVKESK. Between the trimmed V and J ends, which lost 0 bases and 6 bases, there was a span of 17 bases. For the CDR3, the DNA is TGTGCCAGCAGCCAAGATCCCGGGAGCTTTGTCCCCGGGGAGCTGTTTTTT. Its protein product is CASSQDPGSFVPGELFF.

The chain employs TRBV19 and TRBJ2-4, with 7 nucleotides matching TRBD2. The trim removed 10 bases at V and 4 bases at J, leaving 7 bases unmatched. Germline V gene data show CDR1 as LNHDA and CDR2 as SQIVND (reference sequence). The CDR3 loop spans 13 amino acids. For the CDR3, the DNA is TGTGCCAAAAGTGGGGACTATAAAAACATTCAGTACTTC. Translation gives CAKSGDYKNIQYF.

This clone was recorded a few times. J is TRBJ2-5 and V is TRBV9; weak D call: TRBD2 (5 bases). Germline CDR1 is SGDLS and CDR2 is YYNGEE. This CDR3 region has 13 residues. Trimming took 3 bases from V and 5 from J, leaving 11 bases between them. In nucleotides, the CDR3 is TGTGCCAGCAGCGCCGGGATGAAGGAGACCCAGTACTTC. This gives the protein CASSAGMKETQYF.